This T cell receptor (beta chain) stems from a study of T cells after yellow fever vaccination. Across the study: Low-cell-number fractions were prepared with SMART-Seq v4 Ultra Low Input.

General observations from the study: Weaker overall was a secondary response that nonetheless peaked faster, on day 5 versus 15. Repertoires sorted by FACS could include abundant clonotypes that are contaminants from the bulk population.

With 0 bases removed from V and 5 bases from J, the gap between germline ends came to 15 bases. The germline V gene has CDR1 DFQATT and CDR2 SNEGSKA (reference sequence). This CDR3 has 15 residues. For TCR, cDNA came from 5'RACE template switching, which added a universal primer site and UMIs. TCRdb itself ran the 5' RACE reads through MiXCR, one entry per CDR3 protein. This table holds some 670,000 distinct CDR3 sequences, about 12% found once. To note about this clonotype: The antigen remains unidentified.

This material consisted of PBMCs, taken on the day of the yellow fever booster vaccination. V usage is TRBV20-1 and J usage is TRBJ2-3; unclear D gene. This sequence originates from a man aged 30-40 years who received the YFV17D yellow fever vaccine. The CDR3 spells CSARDTRFSLDTQYF. CDR3 nucleotides: TGCAGTGCTAGAGATACGCGGTTTTCGTTAGATACGCAGTATTTT.